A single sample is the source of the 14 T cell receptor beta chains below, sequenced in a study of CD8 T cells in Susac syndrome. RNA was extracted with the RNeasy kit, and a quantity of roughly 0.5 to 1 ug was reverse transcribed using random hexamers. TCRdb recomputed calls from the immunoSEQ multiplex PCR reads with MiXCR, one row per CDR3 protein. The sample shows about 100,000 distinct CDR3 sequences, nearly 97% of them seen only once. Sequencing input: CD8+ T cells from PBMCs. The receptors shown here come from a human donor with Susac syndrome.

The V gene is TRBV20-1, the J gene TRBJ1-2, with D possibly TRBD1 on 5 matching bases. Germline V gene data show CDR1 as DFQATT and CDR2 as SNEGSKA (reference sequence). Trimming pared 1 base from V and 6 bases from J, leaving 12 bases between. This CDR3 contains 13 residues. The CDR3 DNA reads TGCAGTGCTAGAGCGCCAGGGAGGGATGGCTACACCTTC. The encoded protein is CSARAPGRDGYTF.

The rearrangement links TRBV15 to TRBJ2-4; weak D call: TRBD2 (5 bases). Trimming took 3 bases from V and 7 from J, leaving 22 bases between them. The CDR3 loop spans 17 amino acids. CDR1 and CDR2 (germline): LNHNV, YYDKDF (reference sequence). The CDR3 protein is CATSREAPLAHNNIQYF. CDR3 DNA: TGTGCCACCAGCAGGGAGGCACCGTTGGCCCACAACAACATTCAGTACTTC.

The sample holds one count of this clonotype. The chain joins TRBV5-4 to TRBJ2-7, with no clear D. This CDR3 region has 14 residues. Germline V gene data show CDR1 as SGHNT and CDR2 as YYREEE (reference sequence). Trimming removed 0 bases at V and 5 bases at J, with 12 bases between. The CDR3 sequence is CASSLEGPVHEQYF. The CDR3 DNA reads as TGTGCCAGCAGCTTGGAAGGGCCGGTCCACGAGCAGTACTTC.

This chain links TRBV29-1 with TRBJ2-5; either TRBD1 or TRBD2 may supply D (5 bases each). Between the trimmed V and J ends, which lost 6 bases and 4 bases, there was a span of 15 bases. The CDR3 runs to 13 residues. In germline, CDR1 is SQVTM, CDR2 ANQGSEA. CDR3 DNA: TGCAGCGTGGGACCGCGGCAGGTAGAGACCCAGTACTTC. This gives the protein CSVGPRQVETQYF.

The DNA of the CDR3 is TGTGCCAGCAGCAAAGTGGGGGGACCAGCCAAAAACATTCAGTACTTC. It is translated as CASSKVGGPAKNIQYF. This chain joins TRBV7-2 and TRBJ2-4; weak D call: TRBD2 (6 bases). Germline V gene sequence: CDR1 SGHTA, CDR2 FQGNSA. The CDR3 consists of 16 residues. V gave up 5 bases and J gave up 0 bases, with 14 bases separating them.

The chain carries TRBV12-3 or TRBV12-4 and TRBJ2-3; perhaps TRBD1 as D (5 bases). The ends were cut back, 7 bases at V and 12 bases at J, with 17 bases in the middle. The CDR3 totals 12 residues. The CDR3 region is CASTRSDSNQYF. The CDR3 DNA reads TGTGCCAGCACTCGTTCCGACAGCAACCAGTATTTT.

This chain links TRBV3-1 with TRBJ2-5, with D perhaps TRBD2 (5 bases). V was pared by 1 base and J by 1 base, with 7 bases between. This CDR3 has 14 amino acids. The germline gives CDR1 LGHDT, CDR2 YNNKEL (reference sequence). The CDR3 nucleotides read TGTGCCAGCAGCCAAGCCGGGATCCAAGAGACCCAGTACTTC. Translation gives CASSQAGIQETQYF.

The CDR3 here is CSVDSGRLSDEQFF. The CDR3 region has the DNA TGCAGCGTTGATAGCGGGAGGTTGTCGGATGAGCAGTTCTTC. This chain joins TRBV29-1 and TRBJ2-1, with 10 bases identical to TRBD2. Trimming removed 3 bases from V and 8 bases from J; junction bases left unmatched: 7. This CDR3 has 14 amino acids. In germline, CDR1 is SQVTM, CDR2 ANQGSEA.

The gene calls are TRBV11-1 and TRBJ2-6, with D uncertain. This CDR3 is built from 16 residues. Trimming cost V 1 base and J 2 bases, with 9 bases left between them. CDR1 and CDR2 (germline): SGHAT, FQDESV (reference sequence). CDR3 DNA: TGTGCCAGCAGCTTAGAGGCTGGGACTGGGGCCAACGTCCTGACTTTC. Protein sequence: CASSLEAGTGANVLTF.

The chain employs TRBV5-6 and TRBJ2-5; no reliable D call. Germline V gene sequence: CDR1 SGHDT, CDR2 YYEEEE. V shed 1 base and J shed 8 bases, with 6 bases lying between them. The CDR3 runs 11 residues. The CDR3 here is CASSLSSTQYF. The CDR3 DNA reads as TGTGCCAGCAGCTTGAGCTCCACCCAGTACTTC.

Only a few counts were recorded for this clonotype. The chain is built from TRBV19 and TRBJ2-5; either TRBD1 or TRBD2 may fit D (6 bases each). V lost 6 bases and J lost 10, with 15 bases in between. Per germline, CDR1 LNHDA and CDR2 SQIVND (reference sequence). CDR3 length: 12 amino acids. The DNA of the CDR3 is TGTGCCAGTAGAGGGGGGAACAGTGACCAGTACTTC. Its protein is CASRGGNSDQYF.

CDR3 protein: CATSRDWRTGDFYEQYF. CDR3 DNA sequence: TGTGCCACCAGCAGAGATTGGCGGACAGGGGATTTCTACGAGCAGTACTTC. V gene TRBV15 combines with J gene TRBJ2-7; 9 bases fit TRBD1. CDR1 is LNHNV, CDR2 YYDKDF, per germline (reference sequence). Trimming at V came to 0 bases and at J to 3 bases, leaving 9 bases not matched to a gene. The CDR3 consists of 17 residues.

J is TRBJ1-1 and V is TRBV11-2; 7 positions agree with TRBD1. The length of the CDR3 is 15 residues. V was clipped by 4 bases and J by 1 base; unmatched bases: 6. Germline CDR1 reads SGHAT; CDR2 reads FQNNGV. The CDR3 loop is CASSSRGQENTEAFF. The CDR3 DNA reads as TGTGCCAGCAGCTCCCGAGGACAGGAGAACACTGAAGCTTTCTTT.

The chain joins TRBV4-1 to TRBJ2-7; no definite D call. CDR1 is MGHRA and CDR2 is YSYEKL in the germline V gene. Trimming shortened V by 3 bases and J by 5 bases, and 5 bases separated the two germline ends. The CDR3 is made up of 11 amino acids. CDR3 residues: CASSHGDEQYF. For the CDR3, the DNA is TGCGCCAGCAGCCACGGCGACGAGCAGTACTTC.